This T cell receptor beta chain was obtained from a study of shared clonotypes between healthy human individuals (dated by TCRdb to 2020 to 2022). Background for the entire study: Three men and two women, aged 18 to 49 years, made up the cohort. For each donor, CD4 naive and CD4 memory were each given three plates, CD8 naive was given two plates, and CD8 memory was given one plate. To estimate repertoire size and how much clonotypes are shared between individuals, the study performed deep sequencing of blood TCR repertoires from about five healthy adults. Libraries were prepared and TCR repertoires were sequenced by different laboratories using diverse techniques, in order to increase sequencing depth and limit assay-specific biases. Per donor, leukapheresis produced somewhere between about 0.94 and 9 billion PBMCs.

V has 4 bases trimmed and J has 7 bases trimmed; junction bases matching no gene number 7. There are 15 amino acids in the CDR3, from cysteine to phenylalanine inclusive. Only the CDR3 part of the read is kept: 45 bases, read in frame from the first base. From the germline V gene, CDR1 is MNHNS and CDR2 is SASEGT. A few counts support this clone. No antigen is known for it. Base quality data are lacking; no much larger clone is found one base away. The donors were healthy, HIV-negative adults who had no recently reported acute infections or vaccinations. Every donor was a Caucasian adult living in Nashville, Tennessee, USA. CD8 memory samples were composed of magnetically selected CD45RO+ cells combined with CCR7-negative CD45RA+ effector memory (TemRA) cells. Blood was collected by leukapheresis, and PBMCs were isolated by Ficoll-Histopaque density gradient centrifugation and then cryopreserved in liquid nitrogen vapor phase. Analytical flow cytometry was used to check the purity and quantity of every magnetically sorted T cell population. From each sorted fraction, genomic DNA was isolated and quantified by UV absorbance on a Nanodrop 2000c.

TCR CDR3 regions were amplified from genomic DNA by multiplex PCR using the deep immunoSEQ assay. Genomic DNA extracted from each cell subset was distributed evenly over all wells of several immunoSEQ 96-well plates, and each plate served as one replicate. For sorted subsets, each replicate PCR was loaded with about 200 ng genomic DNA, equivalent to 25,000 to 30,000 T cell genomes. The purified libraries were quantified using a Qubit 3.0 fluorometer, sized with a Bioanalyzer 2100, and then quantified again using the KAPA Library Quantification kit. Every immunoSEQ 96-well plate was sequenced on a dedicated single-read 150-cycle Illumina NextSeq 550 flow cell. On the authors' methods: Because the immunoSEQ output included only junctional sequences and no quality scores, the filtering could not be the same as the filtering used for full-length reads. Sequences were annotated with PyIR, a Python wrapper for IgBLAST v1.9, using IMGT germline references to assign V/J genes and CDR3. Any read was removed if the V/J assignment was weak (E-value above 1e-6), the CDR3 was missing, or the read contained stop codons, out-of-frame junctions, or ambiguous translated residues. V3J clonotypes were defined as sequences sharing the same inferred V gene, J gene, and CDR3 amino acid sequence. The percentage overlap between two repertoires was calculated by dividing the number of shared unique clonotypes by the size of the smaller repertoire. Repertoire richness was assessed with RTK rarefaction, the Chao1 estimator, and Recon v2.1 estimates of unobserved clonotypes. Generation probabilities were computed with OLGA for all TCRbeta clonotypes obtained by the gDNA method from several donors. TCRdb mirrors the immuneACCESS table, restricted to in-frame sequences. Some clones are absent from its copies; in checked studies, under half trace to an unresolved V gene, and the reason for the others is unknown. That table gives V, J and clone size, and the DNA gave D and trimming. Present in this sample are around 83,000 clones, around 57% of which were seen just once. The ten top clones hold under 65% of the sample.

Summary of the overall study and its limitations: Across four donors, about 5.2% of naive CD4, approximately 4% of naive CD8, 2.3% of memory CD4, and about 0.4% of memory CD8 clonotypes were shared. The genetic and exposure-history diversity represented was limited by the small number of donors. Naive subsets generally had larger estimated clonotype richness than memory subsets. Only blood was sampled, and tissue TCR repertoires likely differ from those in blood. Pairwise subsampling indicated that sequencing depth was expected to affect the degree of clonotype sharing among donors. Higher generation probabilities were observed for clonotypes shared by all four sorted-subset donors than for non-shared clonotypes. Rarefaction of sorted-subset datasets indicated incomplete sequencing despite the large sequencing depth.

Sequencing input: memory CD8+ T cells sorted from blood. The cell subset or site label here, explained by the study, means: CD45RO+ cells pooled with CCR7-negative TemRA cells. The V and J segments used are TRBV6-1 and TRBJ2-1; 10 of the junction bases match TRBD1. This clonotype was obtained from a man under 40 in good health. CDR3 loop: CASSAGTGVWNEQFF. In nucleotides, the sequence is TGTGCCAGCAGTGCCGGGACAGGGGTGTGGAATGAGCAGTTCTTC.